Here is one T cell receptor (beta chain) with its context. Its antigen is unknown. The primer mix had 60 Vbeta and 13 Jbeta primers. TCRdb's table, derived via immunoSEQ multiplex PCR, lists solely in-frame clones and lacks some. The sample has 150,000 to 250,000 clones; 82% are singletons. This entry belongs to a study of cytomegalovirus exposure and HLA in healthy donors. Study-wide results and limits: The study designated over 150 TCR beta chains cytomegalovirus-associated. Fewer N-insertions than the roughly 600-donor mean were reportedly shown by an Asian-associated ancestry cluster in a later analysis.

The sequenced material came from PBMCs. The sequence was collected from a boy under 10 years old in good health and CMV-seronegative.

CDR3 DNA: TGCGCCAGCAGCTTGCAACAGGAATTTAAGCAGTTCTTC. Residues: CASSLQQEFKQFF. The gene calls are TRBV5-1 and TRBJ2-1; D perhaps matches TRBD1 (5 bases). The CDR3 spans 13 residues. Germline loops: CDR1 SGHRS, CDR2 YFSETQ. Trimming removed 1 base at V and 11 bases at J, with 13 bases between.